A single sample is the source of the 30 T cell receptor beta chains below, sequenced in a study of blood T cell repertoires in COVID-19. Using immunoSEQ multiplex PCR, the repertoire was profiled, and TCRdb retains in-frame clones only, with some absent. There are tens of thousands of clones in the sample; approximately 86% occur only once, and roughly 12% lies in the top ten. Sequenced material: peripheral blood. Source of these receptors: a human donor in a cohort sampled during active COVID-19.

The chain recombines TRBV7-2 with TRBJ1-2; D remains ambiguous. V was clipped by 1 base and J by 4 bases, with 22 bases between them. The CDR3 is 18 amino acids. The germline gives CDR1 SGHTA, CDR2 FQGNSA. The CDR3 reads CASSLGPGGRTVSYGYTF. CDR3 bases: TGTGCCAGCAGCTTAGGCCCGGGAGGTCGCACCGTTTCCTATGGCTACACCTTC.

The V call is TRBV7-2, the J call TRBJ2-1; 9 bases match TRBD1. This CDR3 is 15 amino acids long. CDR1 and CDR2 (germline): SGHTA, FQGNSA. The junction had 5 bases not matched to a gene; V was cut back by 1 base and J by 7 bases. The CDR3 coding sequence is TGTGCCAGCAGCTTAGACACAGGGGGCTGGAATGAGCAGTTCTTC. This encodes CASSLDTGGWNEQFF.

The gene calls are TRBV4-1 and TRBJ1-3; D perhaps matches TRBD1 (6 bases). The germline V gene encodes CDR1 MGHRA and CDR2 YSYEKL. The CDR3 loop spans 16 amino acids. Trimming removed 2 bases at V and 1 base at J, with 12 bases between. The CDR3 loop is CASSQPTGLSGNTIYF. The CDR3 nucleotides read TGCGCCAGCAGCCAACCCACAGGGTTGTCTGGAAACACCATATATTTT.

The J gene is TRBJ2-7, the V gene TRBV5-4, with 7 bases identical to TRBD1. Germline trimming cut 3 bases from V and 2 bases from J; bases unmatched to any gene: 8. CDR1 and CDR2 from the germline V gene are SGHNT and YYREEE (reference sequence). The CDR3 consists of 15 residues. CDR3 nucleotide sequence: TGTGCCAGCAGCTCGCCGGGACAGAGGGCCTACGAGCAGTACTTC. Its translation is CASSSPGQRAYEQYF.

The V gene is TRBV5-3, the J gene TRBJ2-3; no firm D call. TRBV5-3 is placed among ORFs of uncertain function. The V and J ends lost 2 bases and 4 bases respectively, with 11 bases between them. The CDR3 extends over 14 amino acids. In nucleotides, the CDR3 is TGTGCCAGAAGCTTAGACTCATTCTCAGATACGCAGTATTTT. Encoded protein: CARSLDSFSDTQYF.

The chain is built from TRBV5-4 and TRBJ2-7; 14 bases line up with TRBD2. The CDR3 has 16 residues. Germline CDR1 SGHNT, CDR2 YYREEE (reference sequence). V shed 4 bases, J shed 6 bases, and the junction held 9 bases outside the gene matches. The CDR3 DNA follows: TGTGCCAGCAGCCAACCGACTAGCGGGAGGGTTGCCGAGCAGTACTTC. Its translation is CASSQPTSGRVAEQYF.

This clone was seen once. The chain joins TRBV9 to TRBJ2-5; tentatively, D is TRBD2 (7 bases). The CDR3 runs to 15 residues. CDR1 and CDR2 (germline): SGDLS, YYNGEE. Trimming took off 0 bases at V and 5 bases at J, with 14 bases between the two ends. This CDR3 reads CASSVGGGAAETQYF. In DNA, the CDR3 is TGTGCCAGCAGCGTAGGGGGGGGCGCAGCGGAGACCCAGTACTTC.

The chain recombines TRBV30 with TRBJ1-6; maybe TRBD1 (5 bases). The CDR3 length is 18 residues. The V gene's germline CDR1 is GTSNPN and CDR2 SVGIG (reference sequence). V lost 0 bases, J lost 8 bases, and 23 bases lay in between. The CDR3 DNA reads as TGTGCCTGGAGTGTTCGGGGGTTTACCGACTTACAGGATTCACCCCTCCACTTT. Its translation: CAWSVRGFTDLQDSPLHF. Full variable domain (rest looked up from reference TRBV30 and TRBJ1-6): SQTIHQWPATLVQPVGSPLSLECTVEGTSNPNLYWYRQAAGRGLQLLFYSVGIGQISSEVPQNLSASRPQDRQFILSSKKLLLSDSGFYLCAWSVRGFTDLQDSPLHFGNGTRLTVT.

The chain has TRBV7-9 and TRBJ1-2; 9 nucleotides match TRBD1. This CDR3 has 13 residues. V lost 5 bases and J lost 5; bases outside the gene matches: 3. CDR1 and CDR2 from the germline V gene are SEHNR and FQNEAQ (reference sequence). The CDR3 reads CASSVGTGYGYTF. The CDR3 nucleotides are TGTGCCAGCAGCGTCGGGACAGGGTATGGCTACACCTTC.

The DNA of the CDR3 is TGTGCCACCCGTGGGGGCGACGCGGAGCATTTT. It encodes CATRGGDAEHF. V usage is TRBV6-5 and J usage is TRBJ1-5, with a tentative D call TRBD1 (6 bases). This CDR3 is built from 11 residues. Germline lookup yields CDR1 MNHEY and CDR2 SVGAGI. V was trimmed by 10 bases and J by 14 bases, leaving 18 bases between them.

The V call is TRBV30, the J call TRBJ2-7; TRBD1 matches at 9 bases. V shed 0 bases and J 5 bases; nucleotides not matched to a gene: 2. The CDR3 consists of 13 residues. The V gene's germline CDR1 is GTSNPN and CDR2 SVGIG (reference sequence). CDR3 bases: TGTGCCTGGAGTGTGGGGACAGGGAACGAGCAGTACTTC. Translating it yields CAWSVGTGNEQYF.

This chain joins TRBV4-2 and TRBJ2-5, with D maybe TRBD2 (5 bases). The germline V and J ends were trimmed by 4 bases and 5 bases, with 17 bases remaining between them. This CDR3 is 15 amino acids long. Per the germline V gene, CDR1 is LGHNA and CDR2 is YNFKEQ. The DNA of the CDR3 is TGTGCCAGCAGCCTCCAGGAACGGGAAGGGGAGACCCAGTACTTC. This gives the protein CASSLQEREGETQYF.

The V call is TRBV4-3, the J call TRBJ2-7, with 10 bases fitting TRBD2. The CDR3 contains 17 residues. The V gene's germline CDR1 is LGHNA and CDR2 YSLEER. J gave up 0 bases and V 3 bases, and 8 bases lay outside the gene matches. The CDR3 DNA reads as TGCGCCAGCAGCCATATAGCGGGGGGCCCCGTCTCCTACGAGCAGTACTTC. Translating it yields CASSHIAGGPVSYEQYF.

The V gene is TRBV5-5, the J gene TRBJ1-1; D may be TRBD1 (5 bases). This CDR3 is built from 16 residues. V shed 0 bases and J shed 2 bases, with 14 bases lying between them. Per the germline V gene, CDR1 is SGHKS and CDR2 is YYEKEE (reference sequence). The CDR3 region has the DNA TGTGCCAGCAGCTTGGAATTTGGGGGGACCAACACTGAAGCTTTCTTT. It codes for CASSLEFGGTNTEAFF.

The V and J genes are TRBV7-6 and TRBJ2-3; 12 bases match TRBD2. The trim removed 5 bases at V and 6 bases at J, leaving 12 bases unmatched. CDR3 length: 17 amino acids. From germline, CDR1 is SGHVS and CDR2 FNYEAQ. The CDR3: CASSPGLAGLWGDTQYF. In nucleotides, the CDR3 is TGTGCCAGCAGCCCCGGACTAGCGGGGCTGTGGGGGGATACGCAGTATTTT.

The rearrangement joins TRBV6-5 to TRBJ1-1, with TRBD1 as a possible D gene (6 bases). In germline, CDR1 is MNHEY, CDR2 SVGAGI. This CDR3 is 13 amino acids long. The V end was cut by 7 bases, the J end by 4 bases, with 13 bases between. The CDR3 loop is CASTEGGGTEAFF. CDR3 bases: TGTGCCAGCACCGAAGGGGGGGGCACTGAAGCTTTCTTT.

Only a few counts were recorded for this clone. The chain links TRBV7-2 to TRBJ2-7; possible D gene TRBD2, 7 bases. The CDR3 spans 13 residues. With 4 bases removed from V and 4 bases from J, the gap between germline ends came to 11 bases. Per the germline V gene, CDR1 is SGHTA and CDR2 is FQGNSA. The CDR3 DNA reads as TGTGCCAGCAGCTCTGGGAGGGGGTACGAGCAGTACTTC. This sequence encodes CASSSGRGYEQYF.

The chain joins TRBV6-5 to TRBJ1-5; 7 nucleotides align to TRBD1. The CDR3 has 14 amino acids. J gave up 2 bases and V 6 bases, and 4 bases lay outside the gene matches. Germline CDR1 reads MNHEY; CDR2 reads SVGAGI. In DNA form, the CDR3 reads TGTGCCAGCAGCACTGGGACAGGCAATCAGCCCCAGCATTTT. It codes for CASSTGTGNQPQHF.

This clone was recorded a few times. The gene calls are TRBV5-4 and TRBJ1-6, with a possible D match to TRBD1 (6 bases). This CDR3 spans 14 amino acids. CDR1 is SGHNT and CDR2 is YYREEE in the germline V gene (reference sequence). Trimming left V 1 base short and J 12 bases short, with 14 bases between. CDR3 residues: CASSLRGSGQPLHF. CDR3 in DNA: TGTGCCAGCAGCTTGAGGGGGTCGGGGCAACCCCTCCACTTT.

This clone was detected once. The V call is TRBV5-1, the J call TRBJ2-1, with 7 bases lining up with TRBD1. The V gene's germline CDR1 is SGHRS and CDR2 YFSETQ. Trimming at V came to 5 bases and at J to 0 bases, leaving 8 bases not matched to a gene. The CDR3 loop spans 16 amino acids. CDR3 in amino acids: CASSFPQGISYNEQFF. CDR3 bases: TGCGCCAGCAGTTTCCCACAGGGGATCTCCTACAATGAGCAGTTCTTC.

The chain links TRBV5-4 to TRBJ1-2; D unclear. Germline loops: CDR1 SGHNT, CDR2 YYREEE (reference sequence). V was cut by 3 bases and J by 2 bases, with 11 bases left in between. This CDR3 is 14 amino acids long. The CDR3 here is CASSSSRGNYGYTF. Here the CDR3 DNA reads TGTGCCAGCAGCTCGTCTCGAGGGAACTATGGCTACACCTTC. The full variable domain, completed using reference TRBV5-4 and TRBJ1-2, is ETGVTQSPTHLIKTRGQQVTLRCSSQSGHNTVSWYQQALGQGPQFIFQYYREEENGRGNFPPRFSGLQFPNYSSELNVNALELDDSALYLCASSSSRGNYGYTFGSGTRLTVV.

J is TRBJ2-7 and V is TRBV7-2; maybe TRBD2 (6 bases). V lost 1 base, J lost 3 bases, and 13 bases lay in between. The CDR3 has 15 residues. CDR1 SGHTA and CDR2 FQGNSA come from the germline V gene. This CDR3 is CASSLGASEDYEQYF. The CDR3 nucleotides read TGTGCCAGCAGCTTAGGGGCTAGCGAAGACTACGAGCAGTACTTC.

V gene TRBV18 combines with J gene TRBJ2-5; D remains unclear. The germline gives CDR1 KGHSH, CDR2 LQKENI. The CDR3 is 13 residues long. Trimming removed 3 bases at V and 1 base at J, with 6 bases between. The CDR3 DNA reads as TGTGCCAGCTCACCCCAGTTCCAAGAGACCCAGTACTTC. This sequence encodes CASSPQFQETQYF.

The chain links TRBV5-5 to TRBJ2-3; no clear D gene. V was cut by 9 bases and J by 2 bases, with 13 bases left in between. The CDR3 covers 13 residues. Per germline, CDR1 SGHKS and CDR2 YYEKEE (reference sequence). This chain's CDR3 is CATRPVTTDTQYF. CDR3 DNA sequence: TGTGCCACCAGGCCAGTTACCACAGATACGCAGTATTTT.

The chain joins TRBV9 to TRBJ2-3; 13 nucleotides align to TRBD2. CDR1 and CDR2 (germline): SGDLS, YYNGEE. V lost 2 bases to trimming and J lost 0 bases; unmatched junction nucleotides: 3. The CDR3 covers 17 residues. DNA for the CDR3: TGTGCCAGCAGCGTGACTAGCGGGGGGCGTAGCACAGATACGCAGTATTTT. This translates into CASSVTSGGRSTDTQYF. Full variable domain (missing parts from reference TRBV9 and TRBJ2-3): DSGVTQTPKHLITATGQRVTLRCSPRSGDLSVYWYQQSLDQGLQFLIQYYNGEERAKGNILERFSAQQFPDLHSELNLSSLELGDSALYFCASSVTSGGRSTDTQYFGPGTRLTVL.

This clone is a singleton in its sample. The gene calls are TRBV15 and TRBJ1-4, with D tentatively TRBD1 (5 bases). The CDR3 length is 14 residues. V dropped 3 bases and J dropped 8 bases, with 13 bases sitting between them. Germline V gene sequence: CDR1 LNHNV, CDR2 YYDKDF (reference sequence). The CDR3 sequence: CATSSGGSGEKLFF. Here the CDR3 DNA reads TGTGCCACCAGCAGTGGGGGGTCTGGGGAAAAACTGTTTTTT.

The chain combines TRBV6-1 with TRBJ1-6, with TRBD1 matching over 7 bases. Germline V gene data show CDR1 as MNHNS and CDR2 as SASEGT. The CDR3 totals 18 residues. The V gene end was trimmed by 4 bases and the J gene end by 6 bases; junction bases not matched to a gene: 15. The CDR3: CASSGGTAARNFNSPLHF. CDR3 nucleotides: TGTGCCAGCAGTGGCGGGACAGCCGCGAGGAATTTTAATTCACCCCTCCACTTT.

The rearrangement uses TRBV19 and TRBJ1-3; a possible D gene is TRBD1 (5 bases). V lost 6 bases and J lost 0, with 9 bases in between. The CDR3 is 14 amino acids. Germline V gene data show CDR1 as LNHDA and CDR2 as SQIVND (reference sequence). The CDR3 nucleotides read TGTGCCAGTAGGACAGTAAGCTCTGGAAACACCATATATTTT. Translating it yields CASRTVSSGNTIYF.

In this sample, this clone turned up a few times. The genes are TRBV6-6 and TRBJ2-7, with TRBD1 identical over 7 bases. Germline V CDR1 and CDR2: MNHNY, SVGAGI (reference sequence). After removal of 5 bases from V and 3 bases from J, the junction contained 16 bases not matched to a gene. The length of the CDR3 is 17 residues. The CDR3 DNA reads TGTGCCAGCAGTCCCCTTCCCCCAGGGGGTCAGGTCTACGAGCAGTACTTC. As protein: CASSPLPPGGQVYEQYF.

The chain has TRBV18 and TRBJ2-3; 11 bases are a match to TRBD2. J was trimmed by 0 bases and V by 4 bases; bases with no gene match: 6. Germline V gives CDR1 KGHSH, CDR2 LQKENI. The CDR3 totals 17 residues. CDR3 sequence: CASSLTRLAGSTDTQYF. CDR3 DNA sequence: TGTGCCAGCTCACTCACTAGACTAGCGGGAAGCACAGATACGCAGTATTTT.